This T cell receptor (beta chain) was recorded in a study of T cell responses to AZD1222 COVID-19 vaccine. This clone was counted only a few times. The method was immunoSEQ multiplex PCR; TCRdb's version includes in-frame clones alone and lacks a portion of them. This sample has around 120,000 clones, with roughly 91% found just once. The V gene end was trimmed by 6 bases and the J gene end by 2 bases; junction bases not matched to a gene: 3. This CDR3 comprises 13 residues. CDR1 MNHEY and CDR2 SVGAGI come from the germline V gene. The material was peripheral blood, obtained on day 0 of AZD1222 vaccination. The TCR was taken from an adult in good health. The chain is built from TRBV6-5 and TRBJ2-7; 8 nucleotides agree with TRBD2. The CDR3: CASRGGGTYEQYF. CDR3 DNA: TGTGCCAGCAGAGGCGGGGGGACCTACGAGCAGTACTTC.